The rows below give T cell receptor beta chains drawn from one sample of a study of T cell repertoires in cytomegalovirus infection. No antigen is known for these receptors. TCRdb re-called the reads with MiXCR, one entry per CDR3 protein. The table has hundreds of thousands of distinct CDR3 sequences, less than 40% seen once. This specimen was cultured CD8+ T cells from PBMCs, taken from culture after CMV antigen stimulation. The receptors stem from a human donor in good health (CMV status not recorded). Some clones in this sample may be carry-over from other donors' samples. The CDR3 runs from the conserved cysteine through the conserved F or W. Each record gives: D gene, clone size, J gene, V gene, CDR3 DNA, CDR3 protein. D genes are given only for firm matches. Clone size is not always given. Where it is, it says once, few, many or a class for expanded clones.

TRBD2	many	TRBJ2-3	TRBV7-2	TGTGCCAGCACCATCCAGCGGGGGGGCCGCACAGATACGCAGTATTTT	CASTIQRGGRTDTQYF
-	few	TRBJ1-2	TRBV6-5	TGTGCCAGCAGTTACTCCCTAGCAGGTGTTTATGGCTACACCTTC	CASSYSLAGVYGYTF
TRBD1	few	TRBJ1-2	TRBV27	TGTGCCAGCAGTTCGACCCCAGACAGGGAGAACTATGGCTACACCTTC	CASSSTPDRENYGYTF
-	few	TRBJ2-2	TRBV7-9	TGTGCCAGCAGCGCGATCCCCGGGACCCCTAGACCCGGGGAGCTGTTTTTT	CASSAIPGTPRPGELFF
-	-	TRBJ1-3	TRBV13	TGTGCCAGCAGCTTAGGCCGGTTCTCTGGAAACACCATATATTTT	CASSLGRFSGNTIYF
TRBD1	-	TRBJ1-3	TRBV12-3/TRBV12-4	TGTGCCAGCAGAGGACAGGGCGAGGGCCTCACCATATATTTT	CASRGQGEGLTIYF
TRBD2	few	TRBJ2-1	TRBV19	TGTGCCAGTAGTATAGCGGGGGGGCCAACCAATGAGCAGTTCTTC	CASSIAGGPTNEQFF
-	-	TRBJ2-3	TRBV19	TGTGCCAGTAGTGCCCTGGAGGGGCGGGTCACAGATACGCAGTATTTT	CASSALEGRVTDTQYF
TRBD2	-	TRBJ2-7	TRBV7-9	TGTGCCAGCAGCTTCGGGGGGTTCCCCGACTACGAGCAGTACTTC	CASSFGGFPDYEQYF
-	-	TRBJ1-5	TRBV6-6	TGTGCCAGCAGTTACTCGCCAGGGGATAGCAATCAGCCCCAGCATTTT	CASSYSPGDSNQPQHF
-	few	TRBJ1-5	TRBV28	TGTGCCAGCAGTTTCCTTCTATGGGAATCGCAGCCCCAGCATTTT	CASSFLLWESQPQHF
TRBD1	few	TRBJ2-2	TRBV6-1	TGTGCCAGCAGTTATCGGACAGGGGAAATTAGTACGGGGGAGCTGTTTTTT	CASSYRTGEISTGELFF
TRBD2	many	TRBJ2-3	TRBV11-1	TGTGCCAGCAGCTTACTAGCGGGGGGTGATACGCAGTATTTT	CASSLLAGGDTQYF
-	-	TRBJ1-6	TRBV7-3	TGTGCCAACAGCCGGAATAACGGACAGTTCTATAATTCACCCCTCCACTTT	CANSRNNGQFYNSPLHF
-	-	TRBJ1-2	TRBV20-1	TGCAGTGCTAGTACACGAGGGGACTATGGCTACACCTTC	CSASTRGDYGYTF
-	few	TRBJ2-2	TRBV27	TGTGCCAGCGGCGAGAGGGGTCCGAACACCGGGGAGCTGTTTTTT	CASGERGPNTGELFF
TRBD1	-	TRBJ1-2	TRBV4-1	TGCGCCAGCAGCCAAGTGGGACAGGGGGAGTATGGCTACACCTTC	CASSQVGQGEYGYTF
-	few	TRBJ2-3	TRBV6-8	TGTGCCAGCAGATCCGACCCCGGTACGCAGTATTTT	CASRSDPGTQYF
-	many	TRBJ2-5	TRBV12-3/TRBV12-4	TGTGCCAGCACTCGGACAGCCCAAGAGACCCAGTACTTC	CASTRTAQETQYF
-	-	TRBJ2-1	TRBV7-6	TGTGCCAGCAGCTTAGGGTTTCCCAGTGAGCAGTTCTTC	CASSLGFPSEQFF
TRBD2	-	TRBJ2-3	TRBV24-1	TGTGCCACCTCGACTAGCGGGTCCCAAGATACGCAGTATTTT	CATSTSGSQDTQYF
-	-	TRBJ1-5	TRBV6-2/TRBV6-3	TGTGCCAGCAGGCTGGACGGCAGCAATCAGCCCCAGCATTTT	CASRLDGSNQPQHF
TRBD2	many	TRBJ2-5	TRBV6-5	TGTGCCAGCAGCTTAGCGGGGGGGCTCGAGACCCAGTACTTC	CASSLAGGLETQYF
TRBD1	-	TRBJ2-5	TRBV6-2/TRBV6-3	TGTGCCAGCAGTTATCCGACAGGGCGAGCTTCAGGGGAGACCCAGTACTTC	CASSYPTGRASGETQYF
TRBD2	few	TRBJ2-5	TRBV27	TGTGCCAGCAGTGCTTATGGGGGGGTGCGCCCGTACCAAGAGACCCAGTACTTC	CASSAYGGVRPYQETQYF
-	-	TRBJ2-7	TRBV13	TGTGCCAGCAGCTTATCGGCTGGGACCCAGACGGGCTACGAGCAGTACTTC	CASSLSAGTQTGYEQYF
-	-	TRBJ2-5	TRBV28	TGTGCCAGCAGACCAAGGGGGGACCTTCAAGAGACCCAGTACTTC	CASRPRGDLQETQYF
-	-	TRBJ2-1	TRBV24-1	TGTGCCACCAGTGATTTTTTTCTGGGTGAGCAGTTCTTC	CATSDFFLGEQFF
TRBD1	-	TRBJ2-3	TRBV24-1	TGTGCCAGCGGAGGACAGGGGGCTCGAGATACGCAGTATTTT	CASGGQGARDTQYF
-	-	TRBJ1-1	TRBV7-9	TGTGTCAGCAGCATGAGAGCCGGGACCGAGAACACTGAAGCTTTCTTT	CVSSMRAGTENTEAFF
-	few	TRBJ1-6	TRBV2	TGTGCCAGCAGTGATGATGACAGAATCTCCTATAATTCACCCCTCCACTTT	CASSDDDRISYNSPLHF
-	few	TRBJ1-2	TRBV12-3/TRBV12-4	TGTGCCAGCAGTTTAGGGTTTGGGGGTTATGGCTACACCTTC	CASSLGFGGYGYTF
-	-	TRBJ2-5	TRBV2	TGTGCCAGCAGTGATCCTGTGGGGGTTAGGATGGAGACCCAGTACTTC	CASSDPVGVRMETQYF
TRBD1	many	TRBJ2-5	TRBV7-8	TGTGCCAGCAGCTTACAGACAGGGGTGGAAGAGACCCAGTACTTC	CASSLQTGVEETQYF
TRBD1	-	TRBJ1-1	TRBV18	TGTGCCAGCTCTGGATGGGACAGCTCATTGAACACTGAAGCTTTCTTT	CASSGWDSSLNTEAFF
TRBD1	-	TRBJ1-2	TRBV20-1	TGCAGTGCCGGACAGGACCTCCCCTTCTATGGCTACACCTTC	CSAGQDLPFYGYTF
TRBD1	many	TRBJ1-5	TRBV6-1	TGTGCCAGCAGTGATACAGGGGTTATCAATCAGCCCCAGCATTTT	CASSDTGVINQPQHF
-	-	TRBJ1-1	TRBV4-1	TGCGCCAGCAGCCACCCTTTACCCCTGGGCACTGAAGCTTTCTTT	CASSHPLPLGTEAFF
TRBD1	-	TRBJ2-5	TRBV12-5	TGTGCTAGTGGTTTCACCGGGACAGGGGGACGTGAGACCCAGTACTTC	CASGFTGTGGRETQYF
-	few	TRBJ1-1	TRBV6-2/TRBV6-3	TGTGCCAGCAGTTACCCTACGACAGGAGAGAACACTGAAGCTTTCTTT	CASSYPTTGENTEAFF
TRBD1	-	TRBJ2-1	TRBV6-1	TGTGCCAGCAAAGTGGACAGGGGGCTTTATGAGCAGTTCTTC	CASKVDRGLYEQFF